The 6 T cell receptor beta chains listed next were all sequenced from one sample in a study of neurological immune-mediated disorders. TCRdb re-called the 5' RACE reads with MiXCR, one entry per CDR3 protein. The sample carries 45,000 to 60,000 distinct CDR3 sequences, 10% to 15% recorded once. Stated time point: longitudinal time-point 3. Material: PBMCs. The receptors stem from a male donor with HTLV-1-associated myelopathy (HAM/TSP).

The chain employs TRBV4-1 and TRBJ2-3, with 10 bases fitting TRBD2. CDR1 is MGHRA and CDR2 is YSYEKL in the germline V gene. With 0 bases clipped from V and 0 bases from J, the junction kept 9 bases outside the gene matches. CDR3 length equals 19 residues. The CDR3 DNA reads TGCGCCAGCAGCCAAGATTGGATAGCGGGGGGCCCTAGCACAGATACGCAGTATTTT. This translates into CASSQDWIAGGPSTDTQYF.

Worth noting for this clonotype: This may be a read error, as it is one base from a much larger clone. This chain uses TRBV20-1 with TRBJ2-1; D is undetermined. CDR3 size: 13 residues. Trimming removed 6 bases from V and 8 bases from J, with 17 bases in between. CDR1 is DFQATT and CDR2 is SNEGSKA in the germline V gene (reference sequence). CDR3 region: CSAPRPSRHEQFF. CDR3 nucleotide sequence: TGCAGTGCCCCCCGCCCCTCCAGGCATGAGCAGTTCTTC.

This clonotype was detected ten times or more. Here the CDR3 DNA reads TGTGCCAGCAGTGAAGGTCAACTTGGGGAAAAACTGTTTTTT. This sequence encodes CASSEGQLGEKLFF. The V gene is TRBV2, the J gene TRBJ1-4; D remains unclear. Germline loops: CDR1 SNHLY, CDR2 FYNNEI. Trimming removed 1 base at V and 8 bases at J, with 11 bases between. The CDR3 contains 14 residues.

This clonotype showed up many times. The chain couples TRBV11-2 to TRBJ1-4, with a tentative D call TRBD1 (6 bases). With 5 bases removed from V and 7 bases from J, the gap between germline ends came to 17 bases. CDR1 is SGHAT and CDR2 is FQNNGV in the germline V gene. CDR3 length: 15 residues. The CDR3 nucleotides read TGTGCCAGCAGCCGGTCGGGGGCTCAGGGTGAAAAACTGTTTTTT. Its translation is CASSRSGAQGEKLFF.

The sample holds many counts of this clonotype. The V call is TRBV5-6, the J call TRBJ2-7, with D uncertain. V was pared by 1 base and J by 3 bases, with 11 bases between. This CDR3 region has 14 residues. Germline V gene sequence: CDR1 SGHDT, CDR2 YYEEEE. This CDR3 reads CASSLRQPIYEQYF. CDR3 DNA sequence: TGTGCCAGCAGCTTGCGTCAGCCGATCTACGAGCAGTACTTC.

The rearrangement joins TRBV5-1 to TRBJ2-6; D uncertain. The CDR3 runs to 18 residues. Trimming removed 4 bases from V and 4 bases from J, with 21 bases in between. Germline CDR1 is SGHRS and CDR2 is YFSETQ. The CDR3 is CASSHGGRPAFGANVLTF. The CDR3 coding sequence is TGCGCCAGCAGCCATGGTGGTCGTCCGGCTTTCGGGGCCAACGTCCTGACTTTC. The whole variable domain, remainder taken from reference TRBV5-1 and TRBJ2-6, is KAGVTQTPRYLIKTRGQQVTLSCSPISGHRSVSWYQQTPGQGLQFLFEYFSETQRNKGNFPGRFSGRQFSNSRSEMNVSTLELGDSALYLCASSHGGRPAFGANVLTFGAGSRLTVL.